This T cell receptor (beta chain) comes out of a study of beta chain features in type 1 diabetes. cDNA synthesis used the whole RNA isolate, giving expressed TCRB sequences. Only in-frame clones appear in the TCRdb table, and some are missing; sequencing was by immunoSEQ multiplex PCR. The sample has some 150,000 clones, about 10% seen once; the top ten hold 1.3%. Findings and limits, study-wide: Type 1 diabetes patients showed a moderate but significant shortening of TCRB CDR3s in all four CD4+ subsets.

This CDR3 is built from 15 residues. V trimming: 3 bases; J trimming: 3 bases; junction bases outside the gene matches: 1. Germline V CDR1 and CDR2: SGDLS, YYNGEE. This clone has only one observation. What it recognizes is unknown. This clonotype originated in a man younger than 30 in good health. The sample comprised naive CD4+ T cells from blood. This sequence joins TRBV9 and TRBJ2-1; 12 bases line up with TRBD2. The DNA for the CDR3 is TGTGCCAGCAGCGCTAGCGGGGGGGGCTACAATGAGCAGTTCTTC. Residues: CASSASGGGYNEQFF.